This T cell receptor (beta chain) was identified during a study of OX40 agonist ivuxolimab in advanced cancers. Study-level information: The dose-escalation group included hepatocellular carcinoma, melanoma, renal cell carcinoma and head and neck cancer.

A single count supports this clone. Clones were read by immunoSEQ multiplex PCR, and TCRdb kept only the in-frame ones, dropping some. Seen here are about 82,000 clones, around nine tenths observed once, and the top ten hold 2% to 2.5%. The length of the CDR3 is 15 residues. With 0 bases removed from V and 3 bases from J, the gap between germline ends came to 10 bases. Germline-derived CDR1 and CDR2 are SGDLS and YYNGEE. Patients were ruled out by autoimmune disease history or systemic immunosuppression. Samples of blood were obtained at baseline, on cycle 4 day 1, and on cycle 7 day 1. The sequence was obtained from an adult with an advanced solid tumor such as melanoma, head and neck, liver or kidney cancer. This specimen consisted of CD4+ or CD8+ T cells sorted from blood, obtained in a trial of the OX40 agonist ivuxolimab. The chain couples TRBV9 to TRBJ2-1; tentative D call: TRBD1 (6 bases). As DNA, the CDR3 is TGTGCCAGCAGCGTAGCCGACAGGATCTACAATGAGCAGTTCTTC. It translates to CASSVADRIYNEQFF.